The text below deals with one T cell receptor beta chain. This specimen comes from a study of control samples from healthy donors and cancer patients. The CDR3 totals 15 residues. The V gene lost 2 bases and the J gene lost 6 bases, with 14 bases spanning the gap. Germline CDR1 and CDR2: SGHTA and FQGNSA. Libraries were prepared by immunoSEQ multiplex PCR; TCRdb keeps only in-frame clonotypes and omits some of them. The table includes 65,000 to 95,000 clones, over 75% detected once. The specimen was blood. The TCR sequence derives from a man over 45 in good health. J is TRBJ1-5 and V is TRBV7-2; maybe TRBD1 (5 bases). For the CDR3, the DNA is TGTGCCAGCAGCTTAACTGGGACTCAAGGTCAGCCCCAGCATTTT. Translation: CASSLTGTQGQPQHF.